The 6 T cell receptor beta chains given below trace back to one sample, sequenced in a study of T cells in Graves' hyperthyroidism and ophthalmopathy. Regions amplified from RNA transcripts were the TCR beta CDR3 regions. In the first-round RT-PCR of the TCR CDR3, the HTBI primer set was used. TCRdb passed the multiplex PCR reads through MiXCR, listing each CDR3 protein once. The sample has nearly 250,000 distinct CDR3 sequences, 24% seen once. The sequenced sample was blood. These TCRs come from a woman aged 40-49 years with Graves' ophthalmopathy.

The chain carries TRBV6-1 and TRBJ2-7; 7 bases are shared with TRBD1. The length of the CDR3 is 13 residues. From germline, CDR1 is MNHNS and CDR2 SASEGT. The J segment lost 7 bases and the V segment lost 7 bases, leaving 10 bases of the junction unmatched. Written as DNA, the CDR3 is TGTGCCAGCACCGGGCAGGGGGTTCGGGAGCAGTACTTC. Its translation: CASTGQGVREQYF.

The chain employs TRBV7-2 and TRBJ2-5, with D unresolved. Germline CDR1 and CDR2: SGHTA and FQGNSA. The germline V and J ends were trimmed by 5 bases and 5 bases, with 15 bases remaining between them. The CDR3 is 14 amino acids. CDR3 amino acids: CASSPASRPETQYF. The CDR3 DNA reads TGTGCCAGCAGCCCGGCCTCTCGCCCCGAGACCCAGTACTTC.

The chain carries TRBV6-4 and TRBJ1-1; D not certain. In germline, CDR1 is MRHNA, CDR2 SNTAGT. The germline V and J ends were trimmed by 8 bases and 2 bases, with 12 bases remaining between them. The CDR3 is 13 amino acids. DNA of the CDR3: TGTGCCAGCCTCCTTACCTCAAACACTGAAGCTTTCTTT. Translation: CASLLTSNTEAFF.

This clonotype was observed at least ten times. The chain links TRBV19 to TRBJ2-7; 11 bases agree with TRBD1. The CDR3 is 15 amino acids. Germline CDR1 and CDR2: LNHDA and SQIVND (reference sequence). V shed 5 bases and J 3 bases; nucleotides not matched to a gene: 6. The CDR3 DNA reads TGTGCCAGTAGTCTAGCCGGGACAGGGGGCTACGAGCAGTACTTC. It encodes CASSLAGTGGYEQYF.

The rearrangement links TRBV20-1 to TRBJ1-5; D perhaps matches TRBD1 (5 bases). Deletions cut 6 bases from V and 3 bases from J, with 12 bases between. The CDR3 has 13 amino acids. Looked up from germline, CDR1 is DFQATT and CDR2 is SNEGSKA (reference sequence). The CDR3 sequence is CSAIRGYNQPQHF. CDR3 DNA: TGCAGTGCCATAAGGGGTTACAATCAGCCCCAGCATTTT.

The chain employs TRBV6-1 and TRBJ1-1; D gene ambiguous. Per germline, CDR1 MNHNS and CDR2 SASEGT. Trimming took off 10 bases at V and 1 base at J, with 16 bases between the two ends. The CDR3 is 14 residues long. In nucleotides, the CDR3 is TGTGCCACCTTTACACGTCTGCAGAACACTGAAGCTTTCTTT. Protein product: CATFTRLQNTEAFF.